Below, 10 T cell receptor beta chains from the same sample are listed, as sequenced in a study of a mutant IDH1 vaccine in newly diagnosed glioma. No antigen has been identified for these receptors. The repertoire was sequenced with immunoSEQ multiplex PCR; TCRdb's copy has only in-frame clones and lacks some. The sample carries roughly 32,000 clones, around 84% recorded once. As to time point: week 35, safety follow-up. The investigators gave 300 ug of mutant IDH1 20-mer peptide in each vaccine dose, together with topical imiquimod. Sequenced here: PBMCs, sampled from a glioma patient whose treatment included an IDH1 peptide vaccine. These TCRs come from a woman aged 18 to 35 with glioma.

CDR3 in amino acids: CASSEYSSGNTIYF. CDR3 in DNA: TGTGCCAGCAGTGAATATAGTTCTGGAAACACCATATATTTT. The chain has TRBV6-1 and TRBJ1-3; D is unresolved. Germline V gene data show CDR1 as MNHNS and CDR2 as SASEGT. V lost 2 bases and J lost 1, with 6 bases in between. The CDR3 loop spans 14 amino acids.

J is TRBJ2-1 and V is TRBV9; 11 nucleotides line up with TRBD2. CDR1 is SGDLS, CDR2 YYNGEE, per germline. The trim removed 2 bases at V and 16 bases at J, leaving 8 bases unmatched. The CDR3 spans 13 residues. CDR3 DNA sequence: TGTGCCAGCAGCGTCCTGACTAGCGGGGAGCCCTTCTTC. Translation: CASSVLTSGEPFF. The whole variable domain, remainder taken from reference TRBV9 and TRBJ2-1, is DSGVTQTPKHLITATGQRVTLRCSPRSGDLSVYWYQQSLDQGLQFLIQYYNGEERAKGNILERFSAQQFPDLHSELNLSSLELGDSALYFCASSVLTSGEPFFGPGTRLTVL.

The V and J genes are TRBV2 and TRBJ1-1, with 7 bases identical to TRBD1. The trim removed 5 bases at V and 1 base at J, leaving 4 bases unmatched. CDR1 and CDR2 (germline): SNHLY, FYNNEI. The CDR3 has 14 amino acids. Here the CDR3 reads CASSNDRENTEAFF. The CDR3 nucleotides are TGTGCCAGCAGTAATGACAGGGAGAACACTGAAGCTTTCTTT.

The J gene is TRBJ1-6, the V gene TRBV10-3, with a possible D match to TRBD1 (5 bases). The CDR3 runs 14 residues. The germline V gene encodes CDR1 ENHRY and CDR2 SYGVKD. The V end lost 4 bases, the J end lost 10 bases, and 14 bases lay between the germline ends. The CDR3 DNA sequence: TGTGCCATCAGTGGGGGCAGACTTGACTCACCCCTCCACTTT. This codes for CAISGGRLDSPLHF.

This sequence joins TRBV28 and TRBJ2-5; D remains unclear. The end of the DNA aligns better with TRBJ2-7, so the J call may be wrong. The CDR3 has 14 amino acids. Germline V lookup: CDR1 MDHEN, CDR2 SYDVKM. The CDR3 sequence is CASSPIGQSYEQYF. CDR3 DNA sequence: TGTGCCAGCAGCCCGATAGGGCAGTCCTACGAGCAGTACTTC.

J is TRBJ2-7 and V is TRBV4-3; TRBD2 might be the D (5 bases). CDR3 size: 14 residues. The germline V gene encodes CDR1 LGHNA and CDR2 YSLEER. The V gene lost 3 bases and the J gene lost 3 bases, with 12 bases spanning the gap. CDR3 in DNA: TGCGCCAGCAGCCAGAGCCGGGGTAACTACGAGCAGTACTTC. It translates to CASSQSRGNYEQYF.

Written as DNA, the CDR3 is TGTGCCAGCAGCTTGGTACAGAAAAATGAAAAACTGTTTTTT. It is translated as CASSLVQKNEKLFF. This sequence joins TRBV7-9 and TRBJ1-4, with no clear D. The CDR3 extends over 14 amino acids. Germline lookup yields CDR1 SEHNR and CDR2 FQNEAQ (reference sequence). V lost 3 bases, J lost 5 bases, and 10 bases lay in between.

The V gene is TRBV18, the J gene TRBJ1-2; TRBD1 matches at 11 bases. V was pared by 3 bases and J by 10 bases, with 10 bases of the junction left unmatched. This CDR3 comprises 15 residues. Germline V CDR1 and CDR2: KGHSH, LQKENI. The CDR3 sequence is CASSPLGQGAGDYTF. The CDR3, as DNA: TGTGCCAGCTCACCGCTTGGACAGGGGGCAGGTGACTACACCTTC.

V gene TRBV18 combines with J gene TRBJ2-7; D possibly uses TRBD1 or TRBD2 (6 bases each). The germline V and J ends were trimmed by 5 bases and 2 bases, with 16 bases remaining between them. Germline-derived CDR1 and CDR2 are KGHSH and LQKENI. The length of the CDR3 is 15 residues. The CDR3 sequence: CASSEGGHRAYEQYF. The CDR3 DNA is TGTGCCAGCTCAGAGGGGGGACACCGGGCCTACGAGCAGTACTTC.

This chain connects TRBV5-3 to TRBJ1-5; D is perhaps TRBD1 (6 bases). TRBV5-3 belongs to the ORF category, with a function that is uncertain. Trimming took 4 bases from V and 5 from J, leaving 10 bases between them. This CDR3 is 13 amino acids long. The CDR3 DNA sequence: TGTGCCAGAAGCAGCAGACAGGATCAGCCCCAGCATTTT. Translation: CARSSRQDQPQHF.